This T cell receptor beta chain was captured in a study of blood T cell repertoires in COVID-19. TCRdb's table, derived via immunoSEQ multiplex PCR, lists solely in-frame clones and lacks some. This table holds over 300,000 clones, roughly 90% found once. From germline, CDR1 is SNHLY and CDR2 FYNNEI. V lost 3 bases and J lost 5; bases outside the gene matches: 13. CDR3 length: 18 residues. The V gene is TRBV2, the J gene TRBJ2-2; TRBD1 aligns across 9 bases. The sequenced sample was PBMCs or T cells enriched from blood (not recorded which). The receptor was derived from a woman younger than 45 with acute COVID-19. CDR3 nucleotides: TGTGCCAGCAGTGAGTGGCCCGGGACAGGGCTTTATACCGGGGAGCTGTTTTTT. Protein: CASSEWPGTGLYTGELFF. The full variable domain, rest sourced from reference TRBV2 and TRBJ2-2, is EPEVTQTPSHQVTQMGQEVILRCVPISNHLYFYWYRQILGQKVEFLVSFYNNEISEKSEIFDDQFSVERPDGSNFTLKIRSTKLEDSAMYFCASSEWPGTGLYTGELFFGEGSRLTVL.